Following are 18 T cell receptor beta chains from one sample sequenced in a study of blood T cell repertoires in COVID-19. The data were produced by immunoSEQ multiplex PCR, yet TCRdb's version contains in-frame clones alone and is incomplete. The sample contains approximately 140,000 clones, approximately 84% of which appear only once. Specimen: PBMCs or T cells enriched from blood (not recorded which). The receptors come from a man aged 35 to 55 with acute COVID-19.

The chain recombines TRBV27 with TRBJ1-6; D uncertain. The CDR3 is made up of 16 amino acids. The ends were cut back, 5 bases at V and 0 bases at J, with 11 bases in the middle. The germline V gene has CDR1 MNHEY and CDR2 SMNVEV (reference sequence). CDR3 coding DNA: TGTGCCAGCAGTAAGAACAGAAGCTCCTATAATTCACCCCTCCACTTT. It codes for CASSKNRSSYNSPLHF.

This rearrangement joins TRBV21-1 to TRBJ2-4; no check of the table's D call, TRBD1, against the DNA was made. TRBV21-1 corresponds to a pseudogene. The CDR3 loop spans 16 amino acids. The CDR3 loop is CASSDRQGLAKNIQYF. DNA of the CDR3: TGTGCCAGCAGCGACAGACAGGGCCTAGCCAAAAACATTCAGTACTTC.

The V call is TRBV7-8, the J call TRBJ2-1; 11 bases fit TRBD2. This CDR3 is 14 amino acids long. Germline CDR1 SGHVS, CDR2 FQNEAQ. Unmatched junction bases numbered 2, after V lost 3 bases and J lost 7 bases. Written as DNA, the CDR3 is TGTGCCAGCAGCTTTAGCGGGGGGGCAAATGAGCAGTTCTTC. Its protein is CASSFSGGANEQFF.

As DNA, the CDR3 is TGCGCCAGCAGCTTAAGCGTTAGCAATCAGCCCCAGCATTTT. This sequence encodes CASSLSVSNQPQHF. The chain uses TRBV5-1 and TRBJ1-5; D gene ambiguous. From germline, CDR1 is SGHRS and CDR2 YFSETQ. V lost 2 bases and J 0 bases, leaving 6 bases between the germline ends. There are 14 residues in the CDR3.

The J gene is TRBJ1-2, the V gene TRBV4-3, with D possibly being TRBD1 (6 bases). Trimming took off 1 base at V and 2 bases at J, with 11 bases between the two ends. CDR1 is LGHNA and CDR2 is YSLEER in the germline V gene. The CDR3 is 15 residues long. CDR3 in DNA: TGCGCCAGCAGCCAAGGAGGACAGTTCAACTATGGCTACACCTTC. Protein sequence: CASSQGGQFNYGYTF.

The V call is TRBV18, the J call TRBJ1-1; no clear D. Looked up from germline, CDR1 is KGHSH and CDR2 is LQKENI. CDR3 length equals 16 residues. V lost 3 bases and J 2 bases, leaving 16 bases between the germline ends. Here the CDR3 DNA reads TGTGCCAGCTCACCCTTGGGTGGGCCCGGTAACACTGAAGCTTTCTTT. Encoded protein: CASSPLGGPGNTEAFF.

This chain links TRBV30 with TRBJ2-2; D might be TRBD1 (5 bases). This CDR3 region has 15 residues. In germline, CDR1 is GTSNPN, CDR2 SVGIG (reference sequence). Trimming left V 0 bases short and J 2 bases short, with 10 bases between. The CDR3 region has the DNA TGTGCCTGGAGTGTGGGCCAGGGAAACACCGGGGAGCTGTTTTTT. This codes for CAWSVGQGNTGELFF.

The genes are TRBV4-1 and TRBJ2-5; 9 bases fit TRBD2. The germline CDR1 and CDR2 sequences are MGHRA and YSYEKL. The CDR3 runs 15 residues. The trim removed 1 base at V and 9 bases at J, leaving 9 bases unmatched. The CDR3 protein is CASSQVGLANLAQYF. The CDR3 DNA is TGCGCCAGCAGCCAAGTAGGACTAGCGAATTTAGCCCAGTACTTC.

V is TRBV5-1 and J is TRBJ1-1; TRBD1 matches at 11 bases. The trim removed 2 bases at V and 8 bases at J, leaving 8 bases unmatched. The CDR3 extends over 15 amino acids. Germline CDR1 and CDR2: SGHRS and YFSETQ. The CDR3 DNA reads TGCGCCAGCAGCTTAAGGGACAGGGGGACAGGGGAAGCTTTCTTT. Translated: CASSLRDRGTGEAFF.

The chain is built from TRBV28 and TRBJ2-5; TRBD2 matches at 13 bases. Germline V CDR1 and CDR2: MDHEN, SYDVKM. This CDR3 region has 17 residues. V trimming: 5 bases; J trimming: 2 bases; junction bases outside the gene matches: 8. This CDR3 is CASSNPVTSGGQETQYF. In DNA form, the CDR3 reads TGTGCCAGCAGTAACCCTGTGACTAGCGGGGGGCAAGAGACCCAGTACTTC. Based on the CDR3 plus reference TRBV28 and TRBJ2-5, the full variable domain is DVKVTQSSRYLVKRTGEKVFLECVQDMDHENMFWYRQDPGLGLRLIYFSYDVKMKEKGDIPEGYSVSREKKERFSLILESASTNQTSMYLCASSNPVTSGGQETQYFGPGTRLLVL.

This rearrangement joins TRBV10-3 to TRBJ2-3, with 10 bases identical to TRBD2. V trimming: 8 bases; J trimming: 7 bases; junction bases outside the gene matches: 6. This CDR3 is built from 13 residues. Germline assignment: CDR1 ENHRY and CDR2 SYGVKD. The CDR3 loop reads CAIGTSASHTQYF. Written as DNA, the CDR3 is TGTGCCATCGGGACTAGCGCCTCTCATACGCAGTATTTT.

In its sample, this clone was seen once. J is TRBJ2-3 and V is TRBV28, with 12 positions matching TRBD2. From germline, CDR1 is MDHEN and CDR2 SYDVKM. The ends lost 4 bases at V and 1 base at J; junction bases unmatched: 3. The CDR3 totals 16 residues. In nucleotides, the CDR3 is TGTGCCAGCAGTTGGGGACTAGCGGGCGGCACAGATACGCAGTATTTT. Amino acids: CASSWGLAGGTDTQYF.

The J gene is TRBJ2-3, the V gene TRBV9, with D tentatively TRBD1 (5 bases). Trimming removed 0 bases from V and 1 base from J, with 12 bases in between. This CDR3 spans 16 amino acids. Germline assignment: CDR1 SGDLS and CDR2 YYNGEE. CDR3 sequence (DNA): TGTGCCAGCAGCGTAGGCGCCAGGGTGGGCACAGATACGCAGTATTTT. It yields the protein CASSVGARVGTDTQYF.

V is TRBV5-1 and J is TRBJ2-3, with 12 positions matching TRBD2. The CDR3 spans 15 residues. Trimming took 5 bases from V and 4 from J; bases not matched to a gene: 5. Germline CDR1 reads SGHRS; CDR2 reads YFSETQ. Here the CDR3 DNA reads TGCGCCAGCAGTAGGACTAGCGGGGTAGCAGATACGCAGTATTTT. It translates to CASSRTSGVADTQYF.

This chain connects TRBV12-1 to TRBJ2-2; the D call TRBD1 from the table was never checked on the DNA. TRBV12-1 has pseudogene status. The CDR3 is made up of 19 amino acids. In DNA, the CDR3 is TGTGCCAGCAGCTTTGTGAGACAGGGGGCGACAATCTCCACCGGGGAGCTGTTTTTT. This encodes CASSFVRQGATISTGELFF.

The chain employs TRBV10-2 and TRBJ2-1; the D gene is possibly TRBD2 (6 bases). CDR1 and CDR2 from the germline V gene are WSHSY and SAAADI. Trimming removed 2 bases at V and 7 bases at J, with 15 bases between. The CDR3 contains 15 residues. This CDR3 reads CASSEQPLALNEQFF. CDR3 in DNA: TGCGCCAGCAGTGAGCAGCCACTAGCCCTAAATGAGCAGTTCTTC.

The V call is TRBV5-1, the J call TRBJ2-1, with 7 nucleotides matching TRBD2. From germline, CDR1 is SGHRS and CDR2 YFSETQ. With 4 bases clipped from V and 4 bases from J, the junction kept 5 bases outside the gene matches. The CDR3 length is 14 residues. The CDR3 here is CASSGGSIYNEQFF. The CDR3 DNA follows: TGCGCCAGCAGCGGCGGGAGCATTTACAATGAGCAGTTCTTC. Using reference TRBV5-1 and TRBJ2-1 for the parts outside the CDR3, the full variable domain is KAGVTQTPRYLIKTRGQQVTLSCSPISGHRSVSWYQQTPGQGLQFLFEYFSETQRNKGNFPGRFSGRQFSNSRSEMNVSTLELGDSALYLCASSGGSIYNEQFFGPGTRLTVL.

This rearrangement joins TRBV5-1 to TRBJ1-2; 8 bases match TRBD1. This CDR3 is built from 13 residues. CDR1 and CDR2 from the germline V gene are SGHRS and YFSETQ. Losses at the gene ends were 5 bases for V and 4 bases for J; bases not matched to a gene: 4. The CDR3 loop reads CASRPQGGYGYTF. CDR3 nucleotide sequence: TGCGCCAGCAGACCACAGGGGGGCTATGGCTACACCTTC.